This T cell receptor beta chain appears in the sequencing data of a study of T cells after yellow fever vaccination. The CDR3 is 17 residues long. The junction had 7 bases not matched to a gene; V was cut back by 0 bases and J by 2 bases. Germline V gene lookup returns CDR1 LGHNA and CDR2 YSLEER. This clonotype was counted only a few times. Its antigen is unknown. TCRdb processed the 5' RACE reads anew with MiXCR; each CDR3 protein has one entry. Of a few hundred thousand distinct CDR3 sequences listed, about 8.3% were seen once; the top ten hold 15% to 20%. Whole-study results and caveats: Most primary-vaccination clones reappeared after the booster (approximately 95% CD4, roughly 90% CD8). Weaker in magnitude, the secondary response showed a faster peak on day 5 versus 15.

The chain combines TRBV4-3 with TRBJ2-3; 8 bases fit TRBD1. The specimen was PBMCs, collected about 49 days after the first yellow fever vaccination. The clonotype originates from a man younger than 35 who received the YFV17D yellow fever vaccine. The chain's CDR3 is CASSQDQSQGATDTQYF. CDR3 bases: TGCGCCAGCAGCCAAGATCAGTCCCAGGGGGCCACAGATACGCAGTATTTT.